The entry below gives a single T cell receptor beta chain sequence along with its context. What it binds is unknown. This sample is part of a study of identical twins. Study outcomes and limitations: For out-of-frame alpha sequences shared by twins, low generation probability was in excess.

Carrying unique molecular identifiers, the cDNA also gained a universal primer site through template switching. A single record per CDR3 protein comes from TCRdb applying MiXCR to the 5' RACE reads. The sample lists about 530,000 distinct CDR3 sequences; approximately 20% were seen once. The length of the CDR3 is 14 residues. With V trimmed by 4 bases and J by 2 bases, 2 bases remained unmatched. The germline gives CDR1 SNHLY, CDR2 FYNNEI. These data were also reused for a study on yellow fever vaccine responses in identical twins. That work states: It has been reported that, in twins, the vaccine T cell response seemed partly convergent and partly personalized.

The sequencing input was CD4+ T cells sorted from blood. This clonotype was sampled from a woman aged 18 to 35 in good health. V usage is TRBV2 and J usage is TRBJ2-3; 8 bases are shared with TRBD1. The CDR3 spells CASSGDRLTDTQYF. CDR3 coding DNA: TGTGCCAGCAGTGGGGACAGGCTCACAGATACGCAGTATTTT.